These 11 T cell receptor beta chains came from one sample sequenced in a study of cytomegalovirus exposure and HLA in healthy donors (dated by TCRdb to about 2017). Libraries were constructed by the immunoSEQ multiplex PCR assay. A mixture of 60 forward primers for TCR Vbeta segments and 13 reverse primers for TCR Jbeta segments was used in the multiplex PCR. What TCRdb holds here is the immuneACCESS table cut down to in-frame rearrangements. Part of the clones is not present; checked against another copy, under half of the missing clones reflect an unresolved V gene, and the others are unexplained. This sample holds about 120,000 clones; about three quarters were observed only once. The leading ten clones occupy 30% of the sample. Sequenced input: PBMCs. The receptors originated from a man in his 60s in good health and CMV-seropositive.

A few counts support this clone. The chain is built from TRBV9 and TRBJ2-5; TRBD1 matches 10 bases. The CDR3 consists of 14 residues. V was clipped by 4 bases and J by 11 bases; unmatched bases: 11. Germline V CDR1 and CDR2: SGDLS, YYNGEE. In DNA, the CDR3 is TGTGCCAGCAGCCCTCGACAGGGGGCTGGGGAGCAGTACTTC. Amino acid sequence: CASSPRQGAGEQYF.

Comment on this clone: The junction does not match germline at one end; this may be a read error. Other DNA sequences in this sample translate to the same CDR3. This rearrangement joins TRBV7-8 to TRBJ2-7, with 7 positions matching TRBD2. This CDR3 is 14 amino acids long. The V gene's germline CDR1 is SGHVS and CDR2 FQNEAQ. The CDR3 loop reads CASSLGTIFYEQYF. CDR3 DNA: TGCGCCAGCAGCTTAGGGACTATCTTTTACGAGCAGTACTTC.

The chain recombines TRBV11-2 with TRBJ2-1, with D perhaps matching TRBD2 (6 bases). Germline CDR1 reads SGHAT; CDR2 reads FQNNGV. The ends were cut back, 0 bases at V and 4 bases at J, with 10 bases in the middle. The CDR3 length is 15 residues. The CDR3 region has the DNA TGTGCCAGCAGCTTAGATATGGGGGGTTACAATGAGCAGTTCTTC. Its translation: CASSLDMGGYNEQFF.

Points on this clone: One end of the junction does not line up with germline, which may come from a read error. This chain uses TRBV6-5 with TRBJ2-6; a possible D gene is TRBD2 (7 bases). The length of the CDR3 is 15 residues. Germline V gene data show CDR1 as MNHEY and CDR2 as SVGAGI. The CDR3 DNA follows: TGTGCCAGCAGGAAGGGGGGGTCTGGGGCCAACGGCCTGACTTTC. Amino acid sequence: CASRKGGSGANGLTF.

The rearrangement joins TRBV6-6 to TRBJ2-5; possibly TRBD2 for D (6 bases). V was pared by 5 bases and J by 3 bases, with 10 bases between. This CDR3 has 13 residues. CDR1 is MNHNY and CDR2 is SVGAGI in the germline V gene (reference sequence). CDR3 coding DNA: TGTGCCAGCAGTATCCGGGGGAAAGAGACCCAGTACTTC. Translated: CASSIRGKETQYF.

The rearrangement uses TRBV7-2 and TRBJ1-5; 7 bases are a match to TRBD1. V was pared by 6 bases and J by 4 bases, with 6 bases of the junction left unmatched. Germline V CDR1 and CDR2: SGHTA, FQGNSA. This CDR3 spans 14 amino acids. The CDR3 protein is CASSTGAGNQPQHF. The CDR3 DNA reads as TGTGCCAGCAGTACAGGGGCCGGGAATCAGCCCCAGCATTTT.

This clone was seen a few times. For the CDR3, the DNA is TGTGCCAGCACCAACAGGGATCTATCCACAGATACGCAGTATTTT. Its protein product is CASTNRDLSTDTQYF. The rearrangement links TRBV6-1 to TRBJ2-3, with D possibly being TRBD1 (6 bases). Germline loops: CDR1 MNHNS, CDR2 SASEGT. With 7 bases removed from V and 2 bases from J, the gap between germline ends came to 16 bases. The CDR3 is 15 residues long.

This clone was observed a handful of times. This chain uses TRBV30 with TRBJ1-2; 7 bases match TRBD1. The CDR3 runs 15 residues. Germline CDR1 and CDR2: GTSNPN and SVGIG (reference sequence). The junction had 11 bases not matched to a gene; V was cut back by 0 bases and J by 7 bases. CDR3 sequence (DNA): TGTGCCTGGAGTGTTGGGAACAGGGGAAAGGGTGGCTACACCTTC. Translated, it gives CAWSVGNRGKGGYTF.

The chain is built from TRBV2 and TRBJ1-1; D is uncertain. The CDR3 length is 13 residues. V shed 6 bases and J shed 6 bases, with 14 bases lying between them. CDR1 SNHLY and CDR2 FYNNEI come from the germline V gene. The CDR3 is CASSVSHTSEAFF. For the CDR3, the DNA is TGTGCCAGCAGCGTCTCCCACACGTCTGAAGCTTTCTTT.

The gene calls are TRBV5-8 and TRBJ1-1; a possible D gene is TRBD1 (6 bases). The CDR3 loop spans 18 amino acids. V lost 1 base and J 2 bases, leaving 21 bases between the germline ends. Germline V gene data show CDR1 as SGHTS and CDR2 as YDEGEE. Here the CDR3 DNA reads TGTGCCAGCAGCTTGCGAATTGGTTCAGGGGCCCCCAACACTGAAGCTTTCTTT. This encodes CASSLRIGSGAPNTEAFF. The full variable domain, with the rest looked up from reference TRBV5-8 and TRBJ1-1, is EAGVTQSPTHLIKTRGQQATLRCSPISGHTSVYWYQQALGLGLQFLLWYDEGEERNRGNFPPRFSGRQFPNYSSELNVNALELEDSALYLCASSLRIGSGAPNTEAFFGQGTRLTVV.

The chain uses TRBV6-1 and TRBJ2-2; no clear D gene. V lost 2 bases to trimming and J lost 9 bases, with 10 bases between them. From germline, CDR1 is MNHNS and CDR2 SASEGT. The CDR3 consists of 13 residues. The CDR3 DNA sequence: TGTGCCAGCAGTGAAAACCTGCACAGGGAGCTGTTTTTT. Amino acid sequence: CASSENLHRELFF.